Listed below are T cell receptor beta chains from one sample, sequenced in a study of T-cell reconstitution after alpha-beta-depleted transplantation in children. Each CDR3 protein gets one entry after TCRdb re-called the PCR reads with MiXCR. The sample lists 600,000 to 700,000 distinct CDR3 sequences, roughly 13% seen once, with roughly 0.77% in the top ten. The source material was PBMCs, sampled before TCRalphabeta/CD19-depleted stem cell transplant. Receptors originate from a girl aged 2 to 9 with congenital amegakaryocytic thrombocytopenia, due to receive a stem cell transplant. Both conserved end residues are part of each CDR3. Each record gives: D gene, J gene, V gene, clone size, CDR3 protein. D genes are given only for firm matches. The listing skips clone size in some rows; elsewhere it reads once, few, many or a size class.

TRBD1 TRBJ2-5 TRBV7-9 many CASSHGTGEETQYF
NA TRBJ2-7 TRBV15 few CATSSLLEDEQYF
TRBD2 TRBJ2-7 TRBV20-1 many CSAVTSGRVYEQYF
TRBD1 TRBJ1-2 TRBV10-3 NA CAARTGGGYTF
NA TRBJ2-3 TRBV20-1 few CGITWEADTQYF
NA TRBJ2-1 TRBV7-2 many CASSLSQGTYNEQFF
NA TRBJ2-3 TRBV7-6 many CASSLSIGGEGVTDTQYF
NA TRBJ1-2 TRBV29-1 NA CSVLYGLSYTF
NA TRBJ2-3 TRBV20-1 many CSATPIPGGADTQYF
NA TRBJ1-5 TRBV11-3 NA CASSSEGPLCNQPQHF
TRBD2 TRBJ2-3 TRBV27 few CASSFWGGADTQYF
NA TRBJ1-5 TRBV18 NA CASSPRGGQPQHF
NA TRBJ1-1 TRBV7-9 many CASSRGLPGGTEAFF
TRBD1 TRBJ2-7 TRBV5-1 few CASSLILDRGPYYEQYF
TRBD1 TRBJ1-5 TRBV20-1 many CSASDRGQPQHF
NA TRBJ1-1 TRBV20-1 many CSASVTGYEAFF
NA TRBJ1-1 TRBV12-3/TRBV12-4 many CASSLGLGKTEAFF
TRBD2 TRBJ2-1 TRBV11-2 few CASSYGTSAYNEQFF
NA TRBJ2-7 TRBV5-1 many CASSFSGNAEQYF
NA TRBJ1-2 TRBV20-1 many CSARFWYGYGYTF
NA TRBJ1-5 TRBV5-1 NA CASSPGVGEINQPQHF
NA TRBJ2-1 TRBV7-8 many CASSLTSHRNEQFF
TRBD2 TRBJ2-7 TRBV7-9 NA CASSLVFREGRKQYF
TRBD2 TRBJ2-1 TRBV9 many CASSALILAGGSYNEQFF
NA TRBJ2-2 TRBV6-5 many CASSYLGLFSGELFF
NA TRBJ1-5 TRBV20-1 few CSAREEGNQPQHF
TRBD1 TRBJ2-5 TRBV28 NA CASSYPRQGPASATQYF
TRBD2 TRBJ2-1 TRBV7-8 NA CASSFSLAGGKTYNEQFF
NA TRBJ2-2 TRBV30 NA CAWSSGGDSSGELFF
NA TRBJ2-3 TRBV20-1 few CSGRALRADTQYF
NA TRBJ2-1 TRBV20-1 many CSARVLEAEQFF
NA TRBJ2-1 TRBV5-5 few CASSNIAGPRNEQFF
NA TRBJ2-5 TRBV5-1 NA CASSLPTLKTQYF
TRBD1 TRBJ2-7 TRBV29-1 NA CSAQRGPPYEQYF
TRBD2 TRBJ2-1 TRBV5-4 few CASSIAGGLSSYNEQFF
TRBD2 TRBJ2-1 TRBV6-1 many CASTSTALTSGHYNEQFF
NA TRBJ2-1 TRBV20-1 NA CSAPTSIEQFF
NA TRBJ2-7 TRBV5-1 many CASSLGAGPAYEQYF
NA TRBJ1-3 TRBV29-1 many CSVEGQEGTIYF
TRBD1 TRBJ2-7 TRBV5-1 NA CASSFSVMDRPYEQYF
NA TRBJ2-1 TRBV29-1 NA CSVFFVGAGPGDSYNEQFF